The rows below give T cell receptor beta chains drawn from one sample of a study of shared clonotypes between healthy human individuals. This table comes from immunoSEQ multiplex PCR, and its TCRdb copy is limited to in-frame clones, with some not included. The sample contains some 2.1 million clones, 90% to 95% of which appear only once. Sequences were obtained from naive CD4+ T cells sorted from blood. These receptors all stem from a man younger than 35 in good health. Both conserved end residues are trimmed from each CDR3. Clone size is not always given. Where it is, it says once, few, many or a class for expanded clones.

cdr3_length: 10
v_call: TRBV7-9
clone_size: .
j_call: TRBJ2-7
cdr3_aa: ASSLVRVEQY

cdr3_length: 12
v_call: TRBV5-4
clone_size: .
j_call: TRBJ2-7
cdr3_aa: ASSSQDRAHEQY

cdr3_length: 12
v_call: TRBV18
clone_size: .
j_call: TRBJ2-5
cdr3_aa: ASSRSQGIETQY

cdr3_length: 13
v_call: TRBV6-1
clone_size: .
j_call: TRBJ2-7
cdr3_aa: ASLAGDPGGYEQY

cdr3_length: 14
v_call: TRBV19
clone_size: .
j_call: TRBJ2-2
cdr3_aa: ASSIVPPEGSGELF

cdr3_length: 11
v_call: TRBV5-6
clone_size: .
j_call: TRBJ1-2
cdr3_aa: ASSLTAGYGYT

cdr3_length: 13
v_call: TRBV10-3
clone_size: .
j_call: TRBJ2-1
cdr3_aa: AIREGQGSDNEQF

cdr3_length: 15
v_call: TRBV19
clone_size: .
j_call: TRBJ2-2
cdr3_aa: ASSIGALAGDTGELF

cdr3_length: 13
v_call: TRBV6-5
clone_size: .
j_call: TRBJ1-2
cdr3_aa: ASASGALDQSGYT

cdr3_length: 16
v_call: TRBV11-3
clone_size: .
j_call: TRBJ2-2
cdr3_aa: ASSFRSGGGDRTGELF

cdr3_length: 11
v_call: TRBV27
clone_size: .
j_call: TRBJ2-2
cdr3_aa: ASTDKRAGELF

cdr3_length: 13
v_call: TRBV5-8
clone_size: .
j_call: TRBJ2-7
cdr3_aa: ASSPGGTYPYEQY

cdr3_length: 14
v_call: TRBV29-1
clone_size: .
j_call: TRBJ2-1
cdr3_aa: SAKRGLAGGRDEQF

cdr3_length: 13
v_call: TRBV6-6
clone_size: .
j_call: TRBJ1-5
cdr3_aa: ASTDVGLSGQPQH

cdr3_length: 11
v_call: TRBV5-4
clone_size: few
j_call: TRBJ1-2
cdr3_aa: ASSPDGNYGYT

cdr3_length: 12
v_call: TRBV6-5
clone_size: .
j_call: TRBJ2-7
cdr3_aa: ASSYFLRVYEQY

cdr3_length: 11
v_call: TRBV11-2
clone_size: .
j_call: TRBJ2-7
cdr3_aa: ASSPRLVYEQY

cdr3_length: 13
v_call: TRBV30
clone_size: .
j_call: TRBJ2-1
cdr3_aa: AWSVLLGGANEQF

cdr3_length: 15
v_call: TRBV18
clone_size: .
j_call: TRBJ2-3
cdr3_aa: ASSPPIGGGKPDTQY

cdr3_length: 16
v_call: TRBV15
clone_size: .
j_call: TRBJ2-1
cdr3_aa: ATGGALAGGVSYNEQF

cdr3_length: 12
v_call: TRBV11-2
clone_size: .
j_call: TRBJ1-1
cdr3_aa: ASSPKTVDTEAF

cdr3_length: 11
v_call: TRBV30
clone_size: .
j_call: TRBJ2-5
cdr3_aa: AWRGSTGETQY

cdr3_length: 13
v_call: TRBV6-6
clone_size: .
j_call: TRBJ2-3
cdr3_aa: ASSHPFSGDDTQY

cdr3_length: 15
v_call: TRBV10-3
clone_size: .
j_call: TRBJ2-7
cdr3_aa: AISDIVTGASSYEQY

cdr3_length: 13
v_call: TRBV7-8
clone_size: few
j_call: TRBJ1-1
cdr3_aa: ASSLREGMNTEAF

cdr3_length: 14
v_call: TRBV18
clone_size: .
j_call: TRBJ1-5
cdr3_aa: ASSLGTDNSNQPQH

cdr3_length: 14
v_call: TRBV4-1
clone_size: .
j_call: TRBJ2-4
cdr3_aa: ASSQEAGLAKNIQY

cdr3_length: 11
v_call: TRBV10-3
clone_size: .
j_call: TRBJ2-3
cdr3_aa: AIRGGGTDTQY

cdr3_length: 11
v_call: TRBV7-9
clone_size: .
j_call: TRBJ2-3
cdr3_aa: ASSTAGADTQY

cdr3_length: 14
v_call: TRBV18
clone_size: .
j_call: TRBJ1-1
cdr3_aa: ASSPRDTVMNTEAF

cdr3_length: 14
v_call: TRBV5-4
clone_size: .
j_call: TRBJ2-4
cdr3_aa: ASKDDSLIAKNIQY

cdr3_length: 14
v_call: TRBV10-1
clone_size: .
j_call: TRBJ2-1
cdr3_aa: ASSESGAGNYNEQF

cdr3_length: 11
v_call: TRBV4-3
clone_size: once
j_call: TRBJ2-1
cdr3_aa: ASSHDLSDEQF

cdr3_length: 11
v_call: TRBV6-5
clone_size: .
j_call: TRBJ1-1
cdr3_aa: ASRQGPHTEAF

cdr3_length: 13
v_call: TRBV5-1
clone_size: .
j_call: TRBJ2-7
cdr3_aa: ASSWNRDAAYEQY

cdr3_length: 13
v_call: TRBV7-2
clone_size: .
j_call: TRBJ2-7
cdr3_aa: ASSLASGSSYEQY

cdr3_length: 15
v_call: TRBV9
clone_size: .
j_call: TRBJ2-2
cdr3_aa: ASSVGRGQQSPGELF

cdr3_length: 13
v_call: TRBV5-6
clone_size: .
j_call: TRBJ1-2
cdr3_aa: ASSSWGSANYGYT

cdr3_length: 13
v_call: TRBV6-5
clone_size: .
j_call: TRBJ2-1
cdr3_aa: ASTDRQGKYNEQF

cdr3_length: 14
v_call: TRBV9
clone_size: .
j_call: TRBJ2-2
cdr3_aa: ASSARQGAGSGELF

cdr3_length: 13
v_call: TRBV7-2
clone_size: .
j_call: TRBJ1-5
cdr3_aa: ASSPRTGINQPQH

cdr3_length: 12
v_call: TRBV13
clone_size: .
j_call: TRBJ2-4
cdr3_aa: ASSRGQGKDIQY

cdr3_length: 11
v_call: TRBV15
clone_size: .
j_call: TRBJ2-1
cdr3_aa: ATSRAGYNEQF

cdr3_length: 13
v_call: TRBV2
clone_size: .
j_call: TRBJ1-1
cdr3_aa: ASRGGGTMNTEAF

cdr3_length: 10
v_call: TRBV18
clone_size: .
j_call: TRBJ2-2
cdr3_aa: ASSLPTGELF

cdr3_length: 12
v_call: TRBV9
clone_size: .
j_call: TRBJ1-3
cdr3_aa: ASSVAPEGNTIY

cdr3_length: 11
v_call: TRBV6-4
clone_size: few
j_call: TRBJ1-5
cdr3_aa: ASSRTGNQPQH

cdr3_length: 12
v_call: TRBV5-1
clone_size: .
j_call: TRBJ1-1
cdr3_aa: ASSSFDRAAEAF

cdr3_length: 14
v_call: TRBV5-1
clone_size: .
j_call: TRBJ2-7
cdr3_aa: ASSLGSSSGSYEQY

cdr3_length: 13
v_call: TRBV4-1
clone_size: .
j_call: TRBJ2-1
cdr3_aa: ASSQVAGVSNEQF

cdr3_length: 13
v_call: TRBV4-1
clone_size: .
j_call: TRBJ2-3
cdr3_aa: ASSLIAVFTDTQY

cdr3_length: 11
v_call: TRBV6-5
clone_size: .
j_call: TRBJ2-2
cdr3_aa: ASRGTGAGELF

cdr3_length: 13
v_call: TRBV5-1
clone_size: .
j_call: TRBJ1-6
cdr3_aa: ASSGTGFGGSPLH

cdr3_length: 16
v_call: TRBV7-2
clone_size: .
j_call: TRBJ2-7
cdr3_aa: ASSLGLAGGPITYEQY